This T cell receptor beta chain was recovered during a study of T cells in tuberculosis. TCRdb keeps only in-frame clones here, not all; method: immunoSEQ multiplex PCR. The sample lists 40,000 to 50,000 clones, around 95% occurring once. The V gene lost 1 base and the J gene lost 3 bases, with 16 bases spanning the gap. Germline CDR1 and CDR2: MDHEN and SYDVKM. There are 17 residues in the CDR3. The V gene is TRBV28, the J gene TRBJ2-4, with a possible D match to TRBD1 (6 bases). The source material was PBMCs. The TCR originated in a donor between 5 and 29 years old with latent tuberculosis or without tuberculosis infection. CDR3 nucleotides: TGTGCCAGCAGTTTATTTACCCGAGGGGGTTACAAAAACATTCAGTACTTC. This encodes CASSLFTRGGYKNIQYF.